This is a list of T cell receptor beta chains from one sample in a study of T cell responses to AZD1222 COVID-19 vaccine. Clones were read by immunoSEQ multiplex PCR, and TCRdb kept only the in-frame ones, dropping some. The sample lists about 53,000 clones; approximately 86% were seen once. The material was peripheral blood, obtained 28 days after the second AZD1222 dose. Source of these receptors: an adult who received the AZD1222 COVID-19 vaccine. Both conserved end residues are trimmed from each CDR3.

V gene: TRBV6-5
J gene: TRBJ1-5
CDR3 length: 11
CDR3 protein: ASSFGQGQPQH

V gene: TRBV27
J gene: TRBJ1-1
CDR3 length: 13
CDR3 protein: ASSLSTQGRTEAF

V gene: TRBV5-6
J gene: TRBJ1-2
CDR3 length: 12
CDR3 protein: ASSKGTGVYGYT

V gene: TRBV19
J gene: TRBJ2-7
CDR3 length: 13
CDR3 protein: ASSIKTSGSYEQY

V gene: TRBV7-3
J gene: TRBJ1-5
CDR3 length: 13
CDR3 protein: ASSLDSGGNQPQH

V gene: TRBV28
J gene: TRBJ2-7
CDR3 length: 13
CDR3 protein: ASSGGRGLWLGQY

V gene: TRBV29-1
J gene: TRBJ1-2
CDR3 length: 10
CDR3 protein: SVERGGYGYT

V gene: TRBV14
J gene: TRBJ1-1
CDR3 length: 14
CDR3 protein: ASSQAGGARNTEAF

V gene: TRBV3-1/TRBV3-2
J gene: TRBJ2-7
CDR3 length: 14
CDR3 protein: ASSLRTRGSSYEQY

V gene: TRBV2
J gene: TRBJ1-4
CDR3 length: 10
CDR3 protein: ASGELREKLF

V gene: TRBV7-9
J gene: TRBJ1-2
CDR3 length: 12
CDR3 protein: ASSARGVNYGYT

V gene: TRBV2
J gene: TRBJ2-7
CDR3 length: 13
CDR3 protein: ASTSGLAGVFEQY

V gene: TRBV7-3
J gene: TRBJ1-6
CDR3 length: 12
CDR3 protein: ASSPGAYNSPLH

V gene: TRBV7-6
J gene: TRBJ2-3
CDR3 length: 9
CDR3 protein: ASSRTDTQY

V gene: TRBV29-1
J gene: TRBJ1-1
CDR3 length: 12
CDR3 protein: SVDPQGMNTEAF

V gene: TRBV5-1
J gene: TRBJ2-5
CDR3 length: 13
CDR3 protein: ASSLGDRVQETQY

V gene: TRBV5-1
J gene: TRBJ2-5
CDR3 length: 12
CDR3 protein: ASSLGTTGETQY

V gene: TRBV5-4
J gene: TRBJ2-3
CDR3 length: 14
CDR3 protein: ASRGGLAGPADTQY

V gene: TRBV18
J gene: TRBJ1-1
CDR3 length: 13
CDR3 protein: ASSLPGQANTEAF

V gene: TRBV11-2
J gene: TRBJ2-1
CDR3 length: 10
CDR3 protein: ASSEYLGQQF

V gene: TRBV11-2
J gene: TRBJ1-1
CDR3 length: 12
CDR3 protein: ASSPPGENTEAF

V gene: TRBV5-1
J gene: TRBJ2-1
CDR3 length: 12
CDR3 protein: ASSFGSGGNEQF

V gene: TRBV7-3
J gene: TRBJ1-3
CDR3 length: 13
CDR3 protein: ASSLNQGHGNTIY

V gene: TRBV18
J gene: TRBJ1-1
CDR3 length: 13
CDR3 protein: ASSPPVGRDTEAF

V gene: TRBV5-1
J gene: TRBJ2-7
CDR3 length: 13
CDR3 protein: ASSSGRTGPYEQY

V gene: TRBV5-1
J gene: TRBJ2-3
CDR3 length: 12
CDR3 protein: ASSLSSSTDTQY

V gene: TRBV7-9
J gene: TRBJ2-7
CDR3 length: 12
CDR3 protein: ASSSRTGTGEQY

V gene: TRBV15
J gene: TRBJ1-5
CDR3 length: 11
CDR3 protein: ATSRGGSQPQH

V gene: TRBV11-3
J gene: TRBJ2-1
CDR3 length: 11
CDR3 protein: ASSSNPGTEQF

V gene: TRBV7-9
J gene: TRBJ2-3
CDR3 length: 15
CDR3 protein: ASSDLQAGVRTDTQY

V gene: TRBV28
J gene: TRBJ2-7
CDR3 length: 14
CDR3 protein: ASSFGPTSGSREQY

V gene: TRBV11-2
J gene: TRBJ2-5
CDR3 length: 16
CDR3 protein: ASSNALGPGAHQETQY

V gene: TRBV6-4
J gene: TRBJ2-2
CDR3 length: 15
CDR3 protein: ASSDSAGRGNTGELF

V gene: TRBV3-1/TRBV3-2
J gene: TRBJ2-2
CDR3 length: 13
CDR3 protein: ASSPSLAELGELF

V gene: TRBV5-6
J gene: TRBJ2-7
CDR3 length: 13
CDR3 protein: ASSRGTSGKREQY

V gene: TRBV3-1/TRBV3-2
J gene: TRBJ2-7
CDR3 length: 14
CDR3 protein: ASSQEWQGRSYEQY

V gene: TRBV9
J gene: TRBJ2-5
CDR3 length: 12
CDR3 protein: ASSGGQTWETQY

V gene: TRBV28
J gene: TRBJ2-7
CDR3 length: 11
CDR3 protein: ASSLPGLNEQY

V gene: TRBV7-9
J gene: TRBJ2-3
CDR3 length: 13
CDR3 protein: ASSLAGGRTDTQY

V gene: TRBV14
J gene: TRBJ1-1
CDR3 length: 12
CDR3 protein: ASSRLGGGTEAF

V gene: TRBV3-1/TRBV3-2
J gene: TRBJ2-7
CDR3 length: 14
CDR3 protein: ASSQVSGTLSYEQY

V gene: TRBV3-1/TRBV3-2
J gene: TRBJ1-1
CDR3 length: 13
CDR3 protein: ASSQAPGTGTEAF

V gene: TRBV30
J gene: TRBJ1-1
CDR3 length: 11
CDR3 protein: AWSASQGLEAF

V gene: TRBV6-6
J gene: TRBJ2-7
CDR3 length: 11
CDR3 protein: ASRPAVGSEQY

V gene: TRBV12-3/TRBV12-4
J gene: TRBJ1-1
CDR3 length: 11
CDR3 protein: ASNRKGQGETF

V gene: TRBV11-3
J gene: TRBJ1-2
CDR3 length: 11
CDR3 protein: ASSLGQGYGYT

V gene: TRBV7-9
J gene: TRBJ1-5
CDR3 length: 17
CDR3 protein: ASSLDPTFGTGANQPQH

V gene: TRBV5-1
J gene: TRBJ2-3
CDR3 length: 10
CDR3 protein: ASSLVEDTQY

V gene: TRBV7-9
J gene: TRBJ1-1
CDR3 length: 11
CDR3 protein: ASSLEGRSEAF

V gene: TRBV28
J gene: TRBJ1-2
CDR3 length: 15
CDR3 protein: ASSLWAGTGKSYGYT

V gene: TRBV7-8
J gene: TRBJ2-3
CDR3 length: 15
CDR3 protein: ASSLGALAGGPDTQY

V gene: TRBV3-1/TRBV3-2
J gene: TRBJ2-7
CDR3 length: 12
CDR3 protein: ASSQAEQLGEQY

V gene: TRBV2
J gene: TRBJ1-6
CDR3 length: 13
CDR3 protein: ASRQSSSYNSPLH

V gene: TRBV24-1
J gene: TRBJ2-5
CDR3 length: 14
CDR3 protein: ATSDFGGGKTGTQY